This is a list of T cell receptor beta chains from one sample in a study of patients and donors after allogeneic stem cell transplantation. MiXCR was run by TCRdb on the RT-PCR reads, yielding one entry per CDR3 protein. The data contain approximately 160,000 distinct CDR3 sequences, about 30% of them singletons. The specimen sequenced was blood, either unsorted or a sorted T cell fraction (not recorded which). The receptors derive from a human donor who was either an allogeneic HSCT recipient or a stem cell or donor lymphocyte infusion donor (not recorded which). It is not recorded whose cells these are; they may come from a transplant donor. The CDR3 runs from the conserved cysteine through the conserved F or W. A D gene is named only where the DNA matches it firmly. Size is stated for part of the rows, as once, few or many counts, or as a class when the clone is expanded.

clone size	J gene	D gene	V gene	CDR3 DNA	CDR3 protein
.	TRBJ2-3	TRBD2	TRBV9	TGTGCCAGCAGCGTAGGTACTAGCGGGAGTGTGGATACGCAGTATTTT	CASSVGTSGSVDTQYF
.	TRBJ2-1	TRBD1	TRBV11-2	TGTGCCAGTCGCCCGGGACAGGGTGGCGGTGAGCAGTTCTTC	CASRPGQGGGEQFF
.	TRBJ1-6	.	TRBV6-1	TGTGCCAACGGGTTGAAGGCGGATTCACCCCTCCACTTT	CANGLKADSPLHF
.	TRBJ2-2	.	TRBV6-5	TGTGCCAGCAGTATACTGGAACCGGGGCAGCTGTTTTTT	CASSILEPGQLFF
.	TRBJ2-1	TRBD2	TRBV5-1	TGCGCCAGCAGTAGGGTAGCGGGAGTAAGTGAGCAGTTCTTC	CASSRVAGVSEQFF
.	TRBJ2-5	TRBD2	TRBV4-2	TGTGCCAGCAGCCAAGGGACGGGAGGTAAAGAGACCCAGTACTTC	CASSQGTGGKETQYF
.	TRBJ2-1	.	TRBV5-1	TGCGCCAGCAGCACCGATGGAGGGACCCGCCGTGGCTCCTACAATGAGCAGTTCTTC	CASSTDGGTRRGSYNEQFF
few	TRBJ2-5	.	TRBV4-1	TGCGCCAGCAGGTTAAGGCCCGTCGGGCCAAAAGAGACCCAGTACTTC	CASRLRPVGPKETQYF
few	TRBJ1-4	.	TRBV6-5	TGTGCCAGCAGTTCTACCCTGGGAGAAAAACTGTTTTTT	CASSSTLGEKLFF
.	TRBJ1-4	.	TRBV19	TGTGCCAGTCACCGGGGGAAGCGTGATAATGAAAAACTGTTTTTT	CASHRGKRDNEKLFF
.	TRBJ2-1	.	TRBV12-3/TRBV12-4	TGTGCCAGCACCCTGACTGGGCATGAGCAGTTCTTC	CASTLTGHEQFF
few	TRBJ1-1	.	TRBV7-2	TGTGCCAGCAGCTTCATATGGAACACTGAAGCTTTCTTT	CASSFIWNTEAFF
.	TRBJ1-1	.	TRBV7-9	TGTGCCAGCAGCCACCTCCCAGGGGAGAACACTGAAGCTTTCTTT	CASSHLPGENTEAFF
.	TRBJ2-7	.	TRBV29-1	TGCAGCGTTTCTTTCAGGAGCCTCTACGAGCAGTACTTC	CSVSFRSLYEQYF